This passage covers 10 T cell receptor beta chains from one sample sequenced in a study of cytomegalovirus exposure and HLA in healthy donors. Both 60 Vbeta primers and 13 Jbeta primers went into the PCR. The repertoire was sequenced with immunoSEQ multiplex PCR; TCRdb's copy has only in-frame clones and lacks some. The sample contains about 160,000 clones, about four fifths of which appear only once. Sequenced sample: PBMCs. These TCRs come from a woman in her fifties or sixties in good health and CMV-seronegative.

The V call is TRBV11-2, the J call TRBJ2-2; TRBD1 matches at 8 bases. CDR3 length: 15 amino acids. CDR1 and CDR2 (germline): SGHAT, FQNNGV. Trimming removed 0 bases from V and 4 bases from J; junction bases left unmatched: 1. CDR3 amino acids: CASSLDRGRTGELFF. As DNA, the CDR3 is TGTGCCAGCAGCTTAGACAGGGGGCGCACCGGGGAGCTGTTTTTT.

The chain uses TRBV5-1 and TRBJ1-2; 8 bases fit TRBD1. V shed 7 bases and J 5 bases; nucleotides not matched to a gene: 10. Germline assignment: CDR1 SGHRS and CDR2 YFSETQ. The CDR3 length is 14 residues. The CDR3 reads CASSITGTGYGYTF. DNA of the CDR3: TGCGCCAGCTCTATAACCGGGACAGGTTATGGCTACACCTTC.

J is TRBJ1-2 and V is TRBV7-8; 8 nucleotides line up with TRBD1. The V and J ends lost 4 bases and 3 bases, in that order; junction bases with no gene match: 1. CDR3 length: 13 amino acids. CDR1 and CDR2 (germline): SGHVS, FQNEAQ. CDR3 protein: CASSSDRDYGYTF. CDR3 coding DNA: TGTGCCAGCAGCTCGGACAGGGACTATGGCTACACCTTC.

The genes are TRBV10-3 and TRBJ2-2, with 10 positions matching TRBD2. The germline V gene encodes CDR1 ENHRY and CDR2 SYGVKD. The CDR3 has 17 residues. J was trimmed by 4 bases and V by 2 bases; bases with no gene match: 7. This CDR3 reads CAISERLAGDITGELFF. The CDR3 DNA reads as TGTGCCATCAGTGAGCGGCTAGCGGGAGATATCACCGGGGAGCTGTTTTTT.

The chain recombines TRBV7-2 with TRBJ1-1; 9 nucleotides agree with TRBD1. V dropped 2 bases and J dropped 5; count of bases not matched to a gene: 6. Germline V CDR1 and CDR2: SGHTA, FQGNSA. This CDR3 comprises 15 residues. This chain's CDR3 is CASSLLGQGGTEAFF. The CDR3 bases are TGTGCCAGCAGCTTACTGGGACAGGGAGGGACTGAAGCTTTCTTT.

The rearrangement joins TRBV19 to TRBJ2-2, with TRBD1 as a possible D gene (6 bases). V dropped 5 bases and J dropped 5 bases, with 15 bases sitting between them. CDR1 is LNHDA and CDR2 is SQIVND in the germline V gene (reference sequence). The CDR3 is 15 amino acids. CDR3 bases: TGTGCCAGTAGTGGGGACACCTGGGGGACCGGGGAGCTGTTTTTT. This encodes CASSGDTWGTGELFF.

The V call is TRBV7-6, the J call TRBJ2-7; 10 nucleotides line up with TRBD2. Germline CDR1 reads SGHVS; CDR2 reads FNYEAQ. Trimming cost V 7 bases and J 6 bases; bases outside gene matches: 12. The CDR3 has 15 residues. The CDR3 DNA reads as TGTGCCAGCACCCCTAGCGGGAGTTTAATTGGCGAGCAGTACTTC. Amino acids: CASTPSGSLIGEQYF.

This rearrangement joins TRBV25-1 to TRBJ1-2; no reliable D call. The CDR3 is 14 amino acids. Germline loops: CDR1 MGHDK, CDR2 SYGVNS. V lost 6 bases and J 2 bases, leaving 13 bases between the germline ends. This CDR3 is CASRRQGGNYGYTF. CDR3 nucleotides: TGTGCCAGCAGGCGGCAAGGAGGAAACTATGGCTACACCTTC.

The V gene is TRBV4-2, the J gene TRBJ1-1; 9 bases agree with TRBD1. Germline assignment: CDR1 LGHNA and CDR2 YNFKEQ. V gave up 2 bases and J gave up 7 bases; unmatched junction bases: 8. There are 15 residues in the CDR3. The CDR3 bases are TGTGCCAGCAGCCAACAGCCGGGACAGGGTTTTGAAGCTTTCTTT. Residues: CASSQQPGQGFEAFF.

The rearrangement joins TRBV7-2 to TRBJ2-7; the match to TRBD2 covers 9 bases. The CDR3 sequence is 15 residues long. Looked up from germline, CDR1 is SGHTA and CDR2 is FQGNSA. The V gene end was trimmed by 0 bases and the J gene end by 1 base; junction bases not matched to a gene: 1. This chain's CDR3 is CASSLATSGSYEQYF. The CDR3 DNA is TGTGCCAGCAGCTTAGCTACTAGCGGGTCCTACGAGCAGTACTTC.